Given below is one TCR beta chain in context. This sample stems from a study of shared clonotypes between healthy human individuals. With 4 bases removed from V and 0 bases from J, the gap between germline ends came to 11 bases. This CDR3 comprises 15 residues. The germline gives CDR1 SGHRS, CDR2 YFSETQ. Method: immunoSEQ multiplex PCR; TCRdb's copy keeps in-frame clones and lacks some. The sample has roughly 700,000 clones; around two thirds are singletons. The sequence was obtained from a woman younger than 45 in good health. This chain uses TRBV5-1 with TRBJ2-1; D not resolved. The sequenced sample was memory CD4+ T cells sorted from blood. Subset: CD45RA-negative fraction. CDR3 coding DNA: TGCGCCAGCAGCACCAGCTGGAGCTCCTACAATGAGCAGTTCTTC. This gives the protein CASSTSWSSYNEQFF.